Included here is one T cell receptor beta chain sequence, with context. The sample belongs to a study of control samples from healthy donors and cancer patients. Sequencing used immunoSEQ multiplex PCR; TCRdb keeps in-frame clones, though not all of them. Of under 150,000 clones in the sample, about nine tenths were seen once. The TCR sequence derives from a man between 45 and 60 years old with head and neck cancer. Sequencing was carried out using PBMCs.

The CDR3 nucleotides are TGTGCCAGCAGTTACCGGACAGTTTCCTACGAGCAGTACTTC. Translated: CASSYRTVSYEQYF. The rearrangement uses TRBV6-2 or TRBV6-3 and TRBJ2-7; the D gene is possibly TRBD1 (6 bases). Germline values: CDR1 MNHEY, CDR2 SVGEGT. Trimming took 2 bases from V and 1 from J, leaving 9 bases between them. The CDR3 contains 14 residues.